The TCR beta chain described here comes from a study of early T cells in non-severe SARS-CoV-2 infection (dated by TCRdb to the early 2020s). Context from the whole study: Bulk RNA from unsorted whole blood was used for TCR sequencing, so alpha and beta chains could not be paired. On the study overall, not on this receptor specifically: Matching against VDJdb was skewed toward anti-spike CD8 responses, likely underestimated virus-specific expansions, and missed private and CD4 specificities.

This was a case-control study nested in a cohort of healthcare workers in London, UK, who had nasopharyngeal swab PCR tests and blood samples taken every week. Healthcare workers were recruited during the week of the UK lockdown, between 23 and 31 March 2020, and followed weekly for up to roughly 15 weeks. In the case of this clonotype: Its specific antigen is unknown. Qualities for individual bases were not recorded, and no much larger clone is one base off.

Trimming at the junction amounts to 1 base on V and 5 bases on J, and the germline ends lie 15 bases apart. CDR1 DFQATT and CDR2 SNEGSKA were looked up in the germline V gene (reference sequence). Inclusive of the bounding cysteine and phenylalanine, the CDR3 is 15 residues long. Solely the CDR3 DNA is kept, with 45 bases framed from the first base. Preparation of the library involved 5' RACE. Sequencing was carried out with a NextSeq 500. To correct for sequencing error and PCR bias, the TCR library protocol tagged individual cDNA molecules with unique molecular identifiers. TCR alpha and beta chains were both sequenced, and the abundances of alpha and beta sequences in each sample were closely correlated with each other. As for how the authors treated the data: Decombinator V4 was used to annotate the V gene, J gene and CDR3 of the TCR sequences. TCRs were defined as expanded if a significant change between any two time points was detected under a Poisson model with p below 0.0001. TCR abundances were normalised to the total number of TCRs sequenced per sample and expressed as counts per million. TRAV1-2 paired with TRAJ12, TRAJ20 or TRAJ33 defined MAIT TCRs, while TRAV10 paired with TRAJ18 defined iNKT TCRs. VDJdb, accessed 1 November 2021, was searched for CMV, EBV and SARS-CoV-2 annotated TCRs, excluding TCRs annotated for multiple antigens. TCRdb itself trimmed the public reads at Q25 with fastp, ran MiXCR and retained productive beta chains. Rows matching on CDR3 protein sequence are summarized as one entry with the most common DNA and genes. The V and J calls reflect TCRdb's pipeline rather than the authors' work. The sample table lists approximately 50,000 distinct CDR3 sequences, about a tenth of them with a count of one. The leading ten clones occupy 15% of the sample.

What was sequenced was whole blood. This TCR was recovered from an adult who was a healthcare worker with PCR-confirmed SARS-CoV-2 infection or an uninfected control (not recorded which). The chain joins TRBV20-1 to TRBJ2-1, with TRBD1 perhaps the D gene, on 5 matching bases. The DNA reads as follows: TGCAGTGCTAGAGTCACGCAGGGCCCCCACAATGAGCAGTTCTTC. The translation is CSARVTQGPHNEQFF.